These 15 T cell receptor beta chains were all obtained from the same sample, sequenced in a study of blood T cell repertoires in COVID-19. The table came from immunoSEQ multiplex PCR; TCRdb's copy has only in-frame clones and leaves some out. The sample has over 200,000 clones; around nine tenths are singletons. Source material: peripheral blood. The source is a woman under 30 who had recovered from COVID-19.

The chain carries TRBV27 and TRBJ2-1, with TRBD2 identical over 9 bases. V shed 5 bases and J 8 bases; nucleotides not matched to a gene: 10. Germline V gene data show CDR1 as MNHEY and CDR2 as SMNVEV (reference sequence). The length of the CDR3 is 15 residues. CDR3 loop: CASSHSGTSIDEQFF. CDR3 DNA sequence: TGTGCCAGCAGTCACTCCGGGACTAGCATCGATGAGCAGTTCTTC.

The chain uses TRBV30 and TRBJ2-1; TRBD2 matches 12 bases. Germline values: CDR1 GTSNPN, CDR2 SVGIG (reference sequence). This CDR3 contains 17 residues. With V trimmed by 1 base and J by 5 bases, 9 bases remained unmatched. The CDR3 nucleotides are TGTGCCTGGAGTGGTAATTCTAGCGGGAGGGGACACAATGAGCAGTTCTTC. Protein sequence: CAWSGNSSGRGHNEQFF.

The chain links TRBV4-3 to TRBJ1-2; D unclear. Trimming pared 0 bases from V and 2 bases from J, leaving 10 bases between. The CDR3 contains 15 residues. Germline CDR1 reads LGHNA; CDR2 reads YSLEER. The CDR3 reads CASSQEVSRNYGYTF. CDR3 DNA sequence: TGCGCCAGCAGCCAAGAAGTTTCCAGAAACTATGGCTACACCTTC.

The chain joins TRBV10-3 to TRBJ2-7, with D maybe TRBD1 (5 bases). With 0 bases removed from V and 0 bases from J, the gap between germline ends came to 9 bases. This CDR3 region has 15 residues. Germline V gene sequence: CDR1 ENHRY, CDR2 SYGVKD. CDR3 bases: TGTGCCATCAGTGAGTCGACAGCTAGCTCCTACGAGCAGTACTTC. Protein product: CAISESTASSYEQYF.

CDR3 loop: CASSLNEVAEFF. CDR3 nucleotide sequence: TGTGCCAGCAGTTTAAATGAGGTGGCGGAGTTCTTC. The V gene is TRBV12-3 or TRBV12-4, the J gene TRBJ2-1, with D uncertain. V dropped 2 bases and J dropped 14 bases, with 13 bases sitting between them. The CDR3 has 12 amino acids.

The V call is TRBV27, the J call TRBJ1-4, with 7 bases matching TRBD1. This CDR3 is 14 amino acids long. Per the germline V gene, CDR1 is MNHEY and CDR2 is SMNVEV (reference sequence). V trimming: 6 bases; J trimming: 3 bases; junction bases outside the gene matches: 4. CDR3 sequence reads: CASRSTGSNEKLFF. CDR3 nucleotide sequence: TGTGCCAGCAGGTCGACAGGGTCTAATGAAAAACTGTTTTTT.

The chain couples TRBV7-3 to TRBJ2-2; D is possibly TRBD2 (5 bases). The CDR3 is 15 amino acids. Per germline, CDR1 SGHTA and CDR2 FQGTGA. Trimming removed 5 bases at V and 4 bases at J, with 14 bases between. The DNA of the CDR3 is TGTGCCAGCAGCCCCTATCTAGCTCGCACCGGGGAGCTGTTTTTT. It yields the protein CASSPYLARTGELFF.

This chain connects TRBV6-5 to TRBJ2-2, with 7 bases fitting TRBD1. Germline V gene lookup returns CDR1 MNHEY and CDR2 SVGAGI. The CDR3 has 15 amino acids. With 4 bases clipped from V and 9 bases from J, the junction kept 11 bases outside the gene matches. CDR3 sequence: CASSFRTGQRRELFF. For the CDR3, the DNA is TGTGCCAGCAGTTTCCGGACAGGACAAAGGCGGGAGCTGTTTTTT.

The chain is built from TRBV7-3 and TRBJ1-1; D is uncertain. CDR1 and CDR2 from the germline V gene are SGHTA and FQGTGA. V lost 3 bases and J 1 base, leaving 6 bases between the germline ends. This CDR3 is built from 13 residues. The CDR3 is CASSFAGNTEAFF. For the CDR3, the DNA is TGTGCCAGCAGCTTCGCAGGGAACACTGAAGCTTTCTTT.

V usage is TRBV4-2 and J usage is TRBJ1-3; possibly TRBD1 for D (5 bases). This CDR3 has 15 residues. The V and J ends lost 4 bases and 4 bases respectively, with 14 bases between them. Germline V gene sequence: CDR1 LGHNA, CDR2 YNFKEQ. The CDR3 DNA reads as TGTGCCAGCAGCCCTCGGGGGGTGTCCGGAAACACCATATATTTT. This sequence encodes CASSPRGVSGNTIYF.

The rearrangement joins TRBV19 to TRBJ1-2; 7 bases map to TRBD1. Germline V CDR1 and CDR2: LNHDA, SQIVND (reference sequence). CDR3 length: 15 amino acids. J lost 5 bases, V lost 6 bases, and 12 bases had no gene match. CDR3 bases: TGTGCCAGTAGGGAAACGGACAGGAACGCGTATGGCTACACCTTC. This gives the protein CASRETDRNAYGYTF.

The chain links TRBV11-3 to TRBJ2-1; 14 bases line up with TRBD2. Germline values: CDR1 SGHNT, CDR2 YENEEA. V dropped 1 base and J dropped 5; count of bases not matched to a gene: 4. The CDR3 contains 17 residues. CDR3: CASSLAGLAGENNEQFF. In DNA form, the CDR3 reads TGTGCCAGCAGCTTAGCGGGACTAGCGGGAGAGAACAATGAGCAGTTCTTC.

The chain joins TRBV21-1 to TRBJ2-7; the table's D call TRBD1 went unverified against the DNA. TRBV21-1 has pseudogene status. CDR3 size: 17 residues. The CDR3 sequence: CASSKVPETGENYEQYF. DNA of the CDR3: TGTGCCAGCAGCAAAGTCCCTGAGACAGGGGAAAACTACGAGCAGTACTTC.

The V and J genes are TRBV4-1 and TRBJ1-1; the D gene is possibly TRBD1 (6 bases). The CDR3 is 15 amino acids. Trimming cost V 3 bases and J 3 bases, with 14 bases left between them. Germline V lookup: CDR1 MGHRA, CDR2 YSYEKL. The CDR3 DNA reads as TGCGCCAGCAGCCAGATACAGGGATCGCACACTGAAGCTTTCTTT. Its protein is CASSQIQGSHTEAFF.

This chain joins TRBV13 and TRBJ1-2; the D is unclear. The length of the CDR3 is 12 residues. With 1 base removed from V and 7 bases from J, the gap between germline ends came to 7 bases. Germline-derived CDR1 and CDR2 are PRHDT and FYEKMQ (reference sequence). CDR3 in amino acids: CASSLERGGYTF. The CDR3 DNA follows: TGTGCCAGCAGCTTAGAACGGGGTGGCTACACCTTC.